The rows below give T cell receptor beta chains drawn from one sample of a study of blood T cell repertoires in COVID-19. Clones were sequenced by immunoSEQ multiplex PCR, and TCRdb holds only the in-frame ones, with some missing. The table lists around 300,000 clones, roughly 85% of them singletons. Sample: peripheral blood. The receptors derive from a woman in her seventies with acute or convalescent COVID-19. Each CDR3 is given with its conserved first and last residue.

J gene	CDR3 length	V gene	CDR3 protein
TRBJ1-1	10	TRBV20-1	CSAYRTEAFF
TRBJ2-3	16	TRBV15	CATSRSGASGGATQYF
TRBJ1-4	14	TRBV27	CASSWDRGTGKLFF
TRBJ1-4	15	TRBV11-2	CASSLRSGAGEKLFF
TRBJ2-1	16	TRBV2	CASSRDRGFSYNEQFF
TRBJ1-4	14	TRBV7-9	CASSPLGSEEKLFF
TRBJ2-6	19	TRBV3-1/TRBV3-2	CASSDIFGTAPSGANVLTF
TRBJ1-5	16	TRBV28	CASSFAGPLSNQPQHF
TRBJ1-2	13	TRBV15	CATSKGGDYGYTF
TRBJ2-2	15	TRBV7-9	CASSPWQGNTGELFF
TRBJ2-7	15	TRBV11-2	CASSFGLAVIYEQYF
TRBJ1-4	12	TRBV6-5	CASTLQGLKLFF
TRBJ2-3	16	TRBV11-2	CASSFRAATSPDTQYF
TRBJ1-2	12	TRBV29-1	CSVVGLRGAYTF
TRBJ1-5	13	TRBV7-2	CASSPFENQPQHF
TRBJ2-2	14	TRBV7-6	CASSTWGRAGELFF
TRBJ1-2	15	TRBV7-9	CASSFRSSLEYGYTF
TRBJ1-2	17	TRBV18	CASSPRAPITGNYGYTF
TRBJ2-3	14	TRBV24-1	CATSDSRGSDTQYF
TRBJ1-1	17	TRBV5-6	CASSLPQGGRMNTEAFF
TRBJ1-1	17	TRBV5-6	CASSVTKRVRGNTEAFF
TRBJ2-3	16	TRBV19	CASSTLQVSSTDTQYF
TRBJ2-7	13	TRBV2	CASRGDGHYEQYF
TRBJ2-7	13	TRBV2	CASSAGQSYEQYF
TRBJ2-1	15	TRBV7-9	CASSFTGGRFNEQFF
TRBJ2-7	13	TRBV7-9	CASSLPLTYEQYF